The 11 T cell receptor beta chains below all came from one sample that was sequenced in a study of blood T cell repertoires in COVID-19. Generated by immunoSEQ multiplex PCR, the TCRdb table keeps only in-frame clones and is missing some. The repertoire includes approximately 290,000 clones, around 89% of them detected once, and under 0.95% sits in the top ten. Sequenced material: peripheral blood. These receptors were taken from a man aged 30 to 45 with acute or convalescent COVID-19.

The V gene is TRBV5-4, the J gene TRBJ2-7; 11 bases align to TRBD2. The CDR3 contains 16 residues. V lost 4 bases, J lost 0 bases, and 6 bases stayed unmatched. Per the germline V gene, CDR1 is SGHNT and CDR2 is YYREEE (reference sequence). In DNA form, the CDR3 reads TGTGCCAGCAGCCGGATAGCGGGAGGGTCCTCCTACGAGCAGTACTTC. It yields the protein CASSRIAGGSSYEQYF.

As regards this clone: This clone may be a read error of a much larger clone one base away. The sample carries other DNA sequences with the same CDR3. V is TRBV7-9 and J is TRBJ2-6; the D is unclear. The CDR3 consists of 15 residues. Germline CDR1 and CDR2: SEHNR and FQNEAQ (reference sequence). V gave up 2 bases and J gave up 1 base, with 6 bases separating them. This CDR3 is CASSLSESGANVLTF. CDR3 DNA: TGTGCCAGCAGCTTATCAGAATCTGGGGCCAACGTCCTGACTTTC.

The chain is built from TRBV3-1 (or the pseudogene TRBV3-2) and TRBJ1-6; possibly TRBD1 for D (6 bases). The germline V gene encodes CDR1 LGHDT and CDR2 YNNKEL (reference sequence). The V and J ends lost 1 base and 7 bases respectively, with 11 bases between them. This CDR3 has 15 residues. The CDR3 nucleotides are TGTGCCAGCAGCCAAGGCAGGGGCAGGAATTCACCCCTCCACTTT. Translated: CASSQGRGRNSPLHF.

This rearrangement joins TRBV28 to TRBJ1-5; TRBD1 is a possible D gene (6 bases). Trimming shortened V by 6 bases and J by 7 bases, and 13 bases separated the two germline ends. This CDR3 has 13 amino acids. Germline V CDR1 and CDR2: MDHEN, SYDVKM. The CDR3 DNA reads TGTGCCAGCAGGATCAGGGGCGTGCAGCCCCAGCATTTT. This sequence encodes CASRIRGVQPQHF.

The chain combines TRBV15 with TRBJ2-5; 8 bases are a match to TRBD2. In germline, CDR1 is LNHNV, CDR2 YYDKDF (reference sequence). V gave up 0 bases and J gave up 1 base; unmatched junction bases: 4. The CDR3 consists of 16 residues. The CDR3 reads CATSRDSGVGQETQYF. The CDR3 DNA reads TGTGCCACCAGCAGAGATAGCGGGGTTGGCCAAGAGACCCAGTACTTC.

The V call is TRBV6-6, the J call TRBJ1-1; D remains ambiguous. The germline gives CDR1 MNHNY, CDR2 SVGAGI (reference sequence). Trimming removed 8 bases at V and 0 bases at J, with 19 bases between. This CDR3 comprises 16 residues. As DNA, the CDR3 is TGTGCCAGCGAGGGTGGGCAGTTAAGGTTGAACACTGAAGCTTTCTTT. Its translation: CASEGGQLRLNTEAFF.

In its sample, this clone was seen a few times. This chain joins TRBV29-1 and TRBJ2-5, with D possibly called TRBD1 or TRBD2 (5 bases each). The CDR3 is 12 residues long. Trimming cost V 7 bases and J 4 bases, with 13 bases left between them. Looked up from germline, CDR1 is SQVTM and CDR2 is ANQGSEA. CDR3: CSAGPGGETQYF. The CDR3, as DNA: TGCAGCGCGGGACCTGGAGGAGAGACCCAGTACTTC.

The chain couples TRBV6-4 to TRBJ2-7; TRBD1 aligns across 8 bases. CDR3 size: 14 residues. V gave up 6 bases and J gave up 2 bases; unmatched junction bases: 6. Looked up from germline, CDR1 is MRHNA and CDR2 is SNTAGT. The CDR3 reads CASSPGTGPYEQYF. The DNA of the CDR3 is TGTGCCAGCAGCCCCGGGACAGGACCCTACGAGCAGTACTTC.

CDR3 coding DNA: TGTGCCAGCAGCCCTGGACTTCGGGCAGGAAACACCATATATTTT. This translates into CASSPGLRAGNTIYF. The rearrangement links TRBV7-6 to TRBJ1-3, with D unclear. Looked up from germline, CDR1 is SGHVS and CDR2 is FNYEAQ. V was pared by 5 bases and J by 4 bases, with 15 bases between. The CDR3 spans 15 residues.

The V call is TRBV7-3, the J call TRBJ2-2; D is possibly TRBD1 (6 bases). Per the germline V gene, CDR1 is SGHTA and CDR2 is FQGTGA. V lost 5 bases to trimming and J lost 4 bases, with 14 bases between them. This CDR3 is built from 15 residues. CDR3 DNA: TGTGCCAGCAGCACCCAGGGGACAACCACCGGGGAGCTGTTTTTT. This encodes CASSTQGTTTGELFF.

The J gene is TRBJ1-1, the V gene TRBV19, with TRBD1 matching 8 bases. CDR3 size: 15 residues. CDR1 and CDR2 from the germline V gene are LNHDA and SQIVND (reference sequence). Germline trimming cut 10 bases from V and 3 bases from J; bases unmatched to any gene: 13. CDR3 protein: CATKEGGTGDTEAFF. The CDR3 nucleotides read TGTGCCACCAAAGAAGGGGGGACAGGAGACACTGAAGCTTTCTTT.